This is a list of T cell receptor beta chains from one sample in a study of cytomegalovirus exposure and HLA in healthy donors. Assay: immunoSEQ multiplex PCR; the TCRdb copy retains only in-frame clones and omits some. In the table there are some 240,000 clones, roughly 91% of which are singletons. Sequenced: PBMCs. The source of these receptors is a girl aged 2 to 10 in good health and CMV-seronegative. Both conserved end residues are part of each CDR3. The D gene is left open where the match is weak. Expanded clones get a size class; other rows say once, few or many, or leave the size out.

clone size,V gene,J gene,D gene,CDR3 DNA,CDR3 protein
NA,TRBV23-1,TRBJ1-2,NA,TGCGCCAGCAGTATTCCAGGGGTTAGCTATGGCTACACCTTC,CASSIPGVSYGYTF
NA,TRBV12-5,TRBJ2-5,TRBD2,TGTGCTAGTGGCCCGGGGGGTTACCAAGAGACCCAGTACTTC,CASGPGGYQETQYF
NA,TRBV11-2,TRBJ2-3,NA,TGTGCCAGCAGCTTGTTGCCCCGACTCCCAGATACGCAGTATTTT,CASSLLPRLPDTQYF
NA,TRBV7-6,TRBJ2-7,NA,TGTGCCAGCAGCTTCAGACAGGGAGGATACGAGCAGTACTTC,CASSFRQGGYEQYF
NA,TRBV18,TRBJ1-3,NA,TGTGCCAGCTCACCAACTACACAGGATGCCTCTGGAAACACCATATATTTT,CASSPTTQDASGNTIYF
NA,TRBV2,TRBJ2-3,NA,TGTGCCAGCAGTGCGATCTTCGCGCCCACAGATACGCAGTATTTT,CASSAIFAPTDTQYF
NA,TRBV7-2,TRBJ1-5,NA,TGTGCCAGCAGCACCGGGGGGCACAGCAATCAGCCCCAGCATTTT,CASSTGGHSNQPQHF
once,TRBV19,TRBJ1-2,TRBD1,TGTGCCAGTAAGGACAGGGGCGAGCCGGGGGGCAATGGCTACACCTTC,CASKDRGEPGGNGYTF
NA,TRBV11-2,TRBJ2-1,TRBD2,TGTGCCAGCACTGCACTAGCGGGAGAGCGAGAGCAGTTCTTC,CASTALAGEREQFF
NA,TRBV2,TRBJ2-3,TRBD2,TGTGCCAGCAGTGAATTCTGGCTAGCGGGGGGGCGCACAGATACGCAGTATTTT,CASSEFWLAGGRTDTQYF
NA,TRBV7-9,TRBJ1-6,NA,TGTGCCAGCAGCCCCCCGGGGGCGTGGGAGGGTAGTTCACCCCTCCACTTT,CASSPPGAWEGSSPLHF
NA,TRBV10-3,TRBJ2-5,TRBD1,TGTGCCATCAGGTCCGGGACAGGGGACGCGGAGACCCAGTACTTC,CAIRSGTGDAETQYF